The 24 T cell receptor beta chains in this list originate from one sample, sequenced in a study of control samples from healthy donors and cancer patients. Assay: immunoSEQ multiplex PCR; the TCRdb copy retains only in-frame clones and omits some. The sample shows about 75,000 clones, 94% of them seen only once. The sequencing input was blood. Receptor source: a woman between 40 and 55 years old in good health.

This chain links TRBV7-3 with TRBJ2-1, with unresolved D. Trimming pared 2 bases from V and 6 bases from J, leaving 11 bases between. The CDR3 spans 14 residues. The V gene's germline CDR1 is SGHTA and CDR2 FQGTGA. The DNA for the CDR3 is TGTGCCAGCAGCTTAGGTGGAAGTGGCAATGAGCAGTTCTTC. Its translation is CASSLGGSGNEQFF. The full variable domain, completed using reference TRBV7-3 and TRBJ2-1, is GAGVSQTPSNKVTEKGKYVELRCDPISGHTALYWYRQSLGQGPEFLIYFQGTGAADDSGLPNDRFFAVRPEGSVSTLKIQRTERGDSAVYLCASSLGGSGNEQFFGPGTRLTVL.

This chain joins TRBV27 and TRBJ2-3, with 14 bases fitting TRBD2. The ends lost 5 bases at V and 1 base at J; junction bases unmatched: 8. CDR3 length equals 18 residues. CDR1 and CDR2 from the germline V gene are MNHEY and SMNVEV (reference sequence). DNA for the CDR3: TGTGCCAGCAGTAGACTAGCGGGAGGGCCGATAGGCACAGATACGCAGTATTTT. It is translated as CASSRLAGGPIGTDTQYF.

The chain has TRBV27 and TRBJ2-7; D possibly corresponds to TRBD1 (6 bases). This CDR3 comprises 14 residues. V lost 5 bases and J lost 6, with 17 bases in between. Germline CDR1 is MNHEY and CDR2 is SMNVEV (reference sequence). CDR3 coding DNA: TGTGCCAGCAGTCCCTGGGGGCTGGAGGTCGAGCAGTACTTC. It encodes CASSPWGLEVEQYF.

CDR3: CASSLWGGAFF. CDR3 coding DNA: TGTGCCAGCAGTTTATGGGGGGGAGCTTTCTTT. The rearrangement links TRBV28 to TRBJ1-1, with TRBD1 as a possible D gene (5 bases). Germline V lookup: CDR1 MDHEN, CDR2 SYDVKM. The V and J ends lost 0 bases and 10 bases respectively, with 6 bases between them. The length of the CDR3 is 11 residues. The full variable domain, completed using reference TRBV28 and TRBJ1-1, is DVKVTQSSRYLVKRTGEKVFLECVQDMDHENMFWYRQDPGLGLRLIYFSYDVKMKEKGDIPEGYSVSREKKERFSLILESASTNQTSMYLCASSLWGGAFFGQGTRLTVV.

The V gene is TRBV15, the J gene TRBJ2-5; 9 bases map to TRBD2. This CDR3 spans 16 amino acids. The V and J ends lost 2 bases and 4 bases, in that order; junction bases with no gene match: 8. Per the germline V gene, CDR1 is LNHNV and CDR2 is YYDKDF (reference sequence). Written as DNA, the CDR3 is TGTGCCACCAGCAGACGGGTTAGCGGGAGCGGAGAGACCCAGTACTTC. Translated, it gives CATSRRVSGSGETQYF.

The J gene is TRBJ2-1, the V gene TRBV6-5, with D possibly being TRBD1 (6 bases). This CDR3 is 12 amino acids long. Germline V CDR1 and CDR2: MNHEY, SVGAGI. Trimming pared 8 bases from V and 3 bases from J, leaving 8 bases between. CDR3: CASQGFYNEQFF. The DNA for the CDR3 is TGTGCCAGCCAGGGGTTCTACAATGAGCAGTTCTTC.

The CDR3 reads CAWRIGSGTEAFF. CDR3 sequence (DNA): TGTGCCTGGAGGATAGGGTCGGGCACTGAAGCTTTCTTT. The V gene is TRBV30, the J gene TRBJ1-1; D gene ambiguous. V dropped 3 bases and J dropped 4 bases, with 12 bases sitting between them. The CDR3 length is 13 residues. Germline CDR1 and CDR2: GTSNPN and SVGIG (reference sequence).

The chain employs TRBV4-2 and TRBJ1-2, with 7 bases identical to TRBD1. The CDR3 has 17 amino acids. The germline CDR1 and CDR2 sequences are LGHNA and YNFKEQ. Unmatched junction bases numbered 10, after V lost 0 bases and J lost 3 bases. CDR3 bases: TGTGCCAGCAGCCAAGATTCAGGGGAAGGGGGCGACTATGGCTACACCTTC. This codes for CASSQDSGEGGDYGYTF.

This chain connects TRBV5-1 to TRBJ2-5; D unclear. In germline, CDR1 is SGHRS, CDR2 YFSETQ. V was shortened by 4 bases and J by 2 bases, with 3 bases between the two germline ends. This CDR3 is built from 11 residues. CDR3 loop: CASSEQETQYF. CDR3 coding DNA: TGCGCCAGCAGCGAACAAGAGACCCAGTACTTC.

The rearrangement uses TRBV4-2 and TRBJ1-3; D perhaps matches TRBD1 (6 bases). Trimming took off 0 bases at V and 2 bases at J, with 14 bases between the two ends. This CDR3 has 17 amino acids. CDR1 and CDR2 (germline): LGHNA, YNFKEQ. The DNA of the CDR3 is TGTGCCAGCAGCCAAGATCTTTCGGGGGCTACTGGAAACACCATATATTTT. Protein sequence: CASSQDLSGATGNTIYF.

The gene calls are TRBV2 and TRBJ1-1, with TRBD1 identical over 10 bases. Per germline, CDR1 SNHLY and CDR2 FYNNEI. The CDR3 sequence is 16 residues long. With 8 bases clipped from V and 4 bases from J, the junction kept 13 bases outside the gene matches. The CDR3 loop is CASCRDRGSGVTEAFF. CDR3 bases: TGTGCCAGCTGCCGGGACAGGGGCTCTGGGGTCACTGAAGCTTTCTTT.

The CDR3 nucleotides read TGCGCCAGCAGCTTGGTAGCGGGATACGAGCAGTACTTC. Its protein product is CASSLVAGYEQYF. This chain links TRBV5-1 with TRBJ2-7, with 8 bases identical to TRBD2. The CDR3 is 13 residues long. V shed 0 bases, J shed 4 bases, and the junction held 0 bases outside the gene matches. The germline V gene has CDR1 SGHRS and CDR2 YFSETQ.

This chain uses TRBV5-6 with TRBJ2-2; a possible D gene is TRBD1 (6 bases). Per the germline V gene, CDR1 is SGHDT and CDR2 is YYEEEE. This CDR3 region has 17 residues. The V end lost 2 bases, the J end lost 4 bases, and 18 bases lay between the germline ends. Written as DNA, the CDR3 is TGTGCCAGCAGCTTTTCCGGGACAACTGACTTCACCGGGGAGCTGTTTTTT. This codes for CASSFSGTTDFTGELFF.

The J gene is TRBJ2-7, the V gene TRBV9; D possibly corresponds to TRBD1 (6 bases). The germline gives CDR1 SGDLS, CDR2 YYNGEE. CDR3 length: 15 amino acids. V was trimmed by 4 bases and J by 2 bases, leaving 16 bases between them. CDR3 coding DNA: TGTGCCAGCAGCCCATACCCGGGACATCCCTACGAGCAGTACTTC. Its translation is CASSPYPGHPYEQYF.

This clone appeared once. This chain uses TRBV6-6 with TRBJ2-7, with a weak D call TRBD2 (5 bases). CDR1 is MNHNY, CDR2 SVGAGI, per germline (reference sequence). Trimming took off 6 bases at V and 0 bases at J, with 12 bases between the two ends. This CDR3 region has 14 residues. The CDR3 nucleotides read TGTGCCAGCAGGAGCGGTACTAGCTCCTACGAGCAGTACTTC. It encodes CASRSGTSSYEQYF.

The genes are TRBV10-3 and TRBJ1-5; TRBD1 matches at 8 bases. V shed 3 bases, J shed 6 bases, and the junction held 7 bases outside the gene matches. The germline CDR1 and CDR2 sequences are ENHRY and SYGVKD. The length of the CDR3 is 15 residues. For the CDR3, the DNA is TGTGCCATCAGTGACGGACAGGGTATCGGTCAGCCCCAGCATTTT. It translates to CAISDGQGIGQPQHF.

The CDR3 nucleotides are TGTGCCAGCAGTTACTCGTTGGGGGCCGGTGAAGCTTTCTTT. This sequence encodes CASSYSLGAGEAFF. The V gene is TRBV6-6, the J gene TRBJ1-1; TRBD1 is a possible D gene (6 bases). Germline CDR1 is MNHNY and CDR2 is SVGAGI (reference sequence). The CDR3 extends over 14 amino acids. The germline V and J ends were trimmed by 0 bases and 7 bases, with 12 bases remaining between them.

The chain joins TRBV5-1 to TRBJ2-7, with D perhaps matching TRBD1 or TRBD2 (5 bases each). This CDR3 has 15 amino acids. CDR1 is SGHRS, CDR2 YFSETQ, per germline. The V and J ends lost 2 bases and 1 base respectively, with 13 bases between them. CDR3 DNA: TGCGCCAGCAGCTTCTCGGGACCGTATTCCTACGAGCAGTACTTC. The encoded protein is CASSFSGPYSYEQYF. Together with reference TRBV5-1 and TRBJ2-7, the CDR3 gives the full variable domain: KAGVTQTPRYLIKTRGQQVTLSCSPISGHRSVSWYQQTPGQGLQFLFEYFSETQRNKGNFPGRFSGRQFSNSRSEMNVSTLELGDSALYLCASSFSGPYSYEQYFGPGTRLTVT.

The V call is TRBV15, the J call TRBJ1-5; D not resolved. The CDR3 contains 15 residues. CDR1 and CDR2 from the germline V gene are LNHNV and YYDKDF (reference sequence). V shed 0 bases and J shed 4 bases, with 10 bases lying between them. This chain's CDR3 is CATSREYGPNQPQHF. In DNA, the CDR3 is TGTGCCACCAGCAGAGAGTATGGGCCGAATCAGCCCCAGCATTTT.

The rearrangement links TRBV2 to TRBJ2-5; no clear D. V was trimmed by 4 bases and J by 3 bases, leaving 6 bases between them. The germline V gene encodes CDR1 SNHLY and CDR2 FYNNEI. CDR3 length: 12 amino acids. This CDR3 reads CASSVAKETQYF. The CDR3 bases are TGTGCCAGCAGTGTGGCGAAAGAGACCCAGTACTTC.

The CDR3 here is CARNCGELFF. CDR3 DNA: TGCGCCAGAAACTGCGGGGAGCTGTTTTTT. The rearrangement joins TRBV23-1 to TRBJ2-2; D gene uncertain. TRBV23-1 has ORF status, its function being uncertain. V was cut by 9 bases and J by 7 bases, with 6 bases left in between. The CDR3 has 10 residues.

This chain joins TRBV6-5 and TRBJ2-2; no reliable D call. Trimming pared 0 bases from V and 5 bases from J, leaving 10 bases between. The CDR3 spans 15 residues. Germline lookup yields CDR1 MNHEY and CDR2 SVGAGI. CDR3 DNA: TGTGCCAGCAGTTACTCGATGTGGGTTACCGGGGAGCTGTTTTTT. Encoded protein: CASSYSMWVTGELFF.

This chain connects TRBV1 to TRBJ2-5; the table's D call, TRBD2, has no DNA check behind it. TRBV1 counts as a pseudogene. This CDR3 comprises 12 residues. The CDR3 protein is CTSSQDEETQYF. In nucleotides, the CDR3 is TGCACCAGCAGCCAAGACGAAGAGACCCAGTACTTC.

The CDR3 spells CATGQGATDTQYF. The CDR3 coding sequence is TGCGCCACCGGACAGGGGGCGACAGATACGCAGTATTTT. This chain links TRBV5-1 with TRBJ2-3; 11 bases are shared with TRBD1. Looked up from germline, CDR1 is SGHRS and CDR2 is YFSETQ. The J segment lost 3 bases and the V segment lost 9 bases, leaving 3 bases of the junction unmatched. The CDR3 has 13 amino acids.